One sample yielded the 18 T cell receptor beta chains listed below, sequenced in a study of blood T cell repertoires in COVID-19. Repertoires were generated with immunoSEQ multiplex PCR, while TCRdb's copy carries only in-frame clones and drops some. Altogether fewer than 200,000 clones are present, 80% to 90% being singletons, with the ten largest covering more than 7.5%. Sequenced input: peripheral blood. The receptor set was obtained from a middle-aged man with active or convalescent COVID-19.

This chain joins TRBV24-1 and TRBJ2-1; 11 bases line up with TRBD2. V gave up 0 bases and J gave up 9 bases; unmatched junction bases: 9. There are 17 residues in the CDR3. Germline V lookup: CDR1 KGHDR, CDR2 SFDVKD. CDR3 amino acids: CATSDLIAGGPKFEQFF. The CDR3 DNA sequence: TGTGCCACCAGTGATTTGATAGCGGGGGGGCCTAAGTTTGAGCAGTTCTTC.

This clone was seen just once. This chain's CDR3 is CASSDSASGSSYNEQFF. DNA for the CDR3: TGTGCCAGCAGTGACTCGGCTAGCGGGAGTTCCTACAATGAGCAGTTCTTC. The chain couples TRBV6-4 to TRBJ2-1, with 10 bases identical to TRBD2. This CDR3 region has 17 residues. CDR1 MRHNA and CDR2 SNTAGT come from the germline V gene. Unmatched junction bases numbered 3, after V lost 0 bases and J lost 1 base.

The rearrangement uses TRBV6-5 and TRBJ1-1, with D possibly TRBD1 on 5 matching bases. Per the germline V gene, CDR1 is MNHEY and CDR2 is SVGAGI. This CDR3 contains 14 residues. V dropped 8 bases and J dropped 0 bases, with 13 bases sitting between them. The CDR3 DNA is TGTGCCAGCTTCAGGGAGGGGTTGAACACTGAAGCTTTCTTT. This gives the protein CASFREGLNTEAFF.

The chain combines TRBV2 with TRBJ2-2; 9 nucleotides match TRBD1. CDR1 and CDR2 from the germline V gene are SNHLY and FYNNEI. This CDR3 is built from 15 residues. V was pared by 4 bases and J by 4 bases, with 4 bases of the junction left unmatched. CDR3 loop: CASSGTGGRTGELFF. In DNA form, the CDR3 reads TGTGCCAGCAGTGGAACAGGGGGCCGCACCGGGGAGCTGTTTTTT.

The J gene is TRBJ2-7, the V gene TRBV24-1, with 9 bases fitting TRBD2. The CDR3 has 14 amino acids. Germline CDR1 and CDR2: KGHDR and SFDVKD. The trim removed 4 bases at V and 5 bases at J, leaving 5 bases unmatched. The CDR3 here is CATSEGTSNNEQYF. In DNA, the CDR3 is TGTGCCACCAGTGAGGGGACTAGCAACAACGAGCAGTACTTC.

This chain joins TRBV18 and TRBJ2-3; 15 positions agree with TRBD2. This CDR3 region has 17 residues. CDR1 KGHSH and CDR2 LQKENI come from the germline V gene. V lost 3 bases to trimming and J lost 4 bases; unmatched junction nucleotides: 5. CDR3 loop: CASSPQRTSGGADTQYF. The CDR3 region has the DNA TGTGCCAGCTCACCCCAGCGGACTAGCGGGGGGGCAGATACGCAGTATTTT.

This chain uses TRBV28 with TRBJ1-2; maybe TRBD1 (6 bases). Germline assignment: CDR1 MDHEN and CDR2 SYDVKM. CDR3 length equals 12 residues. Trimming pared 7 bases from V and 6 bases from J, leaving 12 bases between. CDR3: CASTPQGNGYTF. The CDR3 DNA sequence: TGTGCCAGCACCCCACAGGGAAATGGCTACACCTTC.

This clone showed up just a few times. The rearrangement joins TRBV6-2 or TRBV6-3 to TRBJ1-2; possibly TRBD1 for D (6 bases). The V end lost 4 bases, the J end lost 4 bases, and 13 bases lay between the germline ends. Germline CDR1 is MNHEY and CDR2 is SVGEGT. The CDR3 is made up of 14 amino acids. The CDR3 sequence: CASSSYRVVYGYTF. Here the CDR3 DNA reads TGTGCCAGCAGTTCCTACAGGGTTGTCTATGGCTACACCTTC.

The chain joins TRBV29-1 to TRBJ1-5; D gene ambiguous. This CDR3 region has 15 residues. Germline V CDR1 and CDR2: SQVTM, ANQGSEA. V dropped 5 bases and J dropped 3 bases, with 17 bases sitting between them. In DNA, the CDR3 is TGCAGCGTTATTTATGCGGGGTTGAACAATCAGCCCCAGCATTTT. Translation: CSVIYAGLNNQPQHF. Complete variable domain (other parts from reference TRBV29-1 and TRBJ1-5): SAVISQKPSRDICQRGTSLTIQCQVDSQVTMMFWYRQQPGQSLTLIATANQGSEATYESGFVIDKFPISRPNLTFSTLTVSNMSPEDSSIYLCSVIYAGLNNQPQHFGDGTRLSIL.

The genes are TRBV28 and TRBJ1-1, with 8 nucleotides matching TRBD1. In germline, CDR1 is MDHEN, CDR2 SYDVKM. The CDR3 has 16 amino acids. The V and J ends lost 2 bases and 6 bases, in that order; junction bases with no gene match: 11. The CDR3 region has the DNA TGTGCCAGCAGTTTACTACCGGGCAGGGGGCACTCTGAAGCTTTCTTT. This codes for CASSLLPGRGHSEAFF.

The sample holds one count of this clone. The chain is built from TRBV10-3 and TRBJ2-2, with 7 bases that match TRBD1. The germline CDR1 and CDR2 sequences are ENHRY and SYGVKD. CDR3 size: 15 residues. The trim removed 3 bases at V and 4 bases at J, leaving 5 bases unmatched. CDR3 nucleotides: TGTGCCATCAGTGATTTAACAGGGGCCACCGGGGAGCTGTTTTTT. Encoded protein: CAISDLTGATGELFF.

This clone was recorded at least ten times. V is TRBV28 and J is TRBJ2-7; 9 positions match TRBD1. The CDR3 sequence is 14 residues long. After removal of 5 bases from V and 7 bases from J, the junction contained 9 bases not matched to a gene. Germline V CDR1 and CDR2: MDHEN, SYDVKM. CDR3 loop: CASSKGQGLGEQYF. DNA for the CDR3: TGTGCCAGCAGTAAGGGACAGGGTCTGGGTGAGCAGTACTTC.

This chain links TRBV7-6 with TRBJ1-6; D not certain. The CDR3 totals 15 residues. Germline assignment: CDR1 SGHVS and CDR2 FNYEAQ. Between the trimmed V and J ends, which lost 1 base and 0 bases, there was a span of 4 bases. The CDR3 is CASSLDSSYNSPLHF. The CDR3 DNA reads TGTGCCAGCAGCTTAGACAGCTCCTATAATTCACCCCTCCACTTT. The full variable domain, rest sourced from reference TRBV7-6 and TRBJ1-6, is GAGVSQSPRYKVTKRGQDVALRCDPISGHVSLYWYRQALGQGPEFLTYFNYEAQQDKSGLPNDRFSAERPEGSISTLTIQRTEQRDSAMYRCASSLDSSYNSPLHFGNGTRLTVT.

The rearrangement links TRBV5-1 to TRBJ2-2, with no clear D. With 1 base removed from V and 3 bases from J, the gap between germline ends came to 10 bases. Per the germline V gene, CDR1 is SGHRS and CDR2 is YFSETQ. The CDR3 runs 15 residues. The CDR3 protein is CASSLRQQDTGELFF. As DNA, the CDR3 is TGCGCCAGCAGCTTGCGGCAGCAGGACACCGGGGAGCTGTTTTTT.

This clone is medium-sized (0.01 to 0.1%) in the sample. The chain is built from TRBV5-6 and TRBJ2-1, with 8 bases aligning to TRBD1. The CDR3 has 15 residues. The ends lost 4 bases at V and 5 bases at J; junction bases unmatched: 8. CDR1 SGHDT and CDR2 YYEEEE come from the germline V gene. The CDR3: CASSPTGALHNEQFF. The CDR3 coding sequence is TGTGCCAGCAGCCCGACAGGGGCCCTCCACAATGAGCAGTTCTTC.

CDR3 amino acids: CASSPLGGSRETQYF. The CDR3, as DNA: TGTGCCAGCAGCCCCCTGGGAGGGAGCCGAGAGACCCAGTACTTC. This chain joins TRBV5-4 and TRBJ2-5; 7 bases fit TRBD2. The V gene's germline CDR1 is SGHNT and CDR2 YYREEE (reference sequence). The J segment lost 4 bases and the V segment lost 4 bases, leaving 10 bases of the junction unmatched. CDR3 size: 15 residues.

The chain has TRBV6-4 and TRBJ2-3; the D gene is possibly TRBD2 (6 bases). The germline CDR1 and CDR2 sequences are MRHNA and SNTAGT. CDR3 length: 13 amino acids. Trimming took off 2 bases at V and 7 bases at J, with 10 bases between the two ends. CDR3 in amino acids: CASSDALANTQYF. The CDR3 DNA is TGTGCCAGCAGTGACGCGCTAGCGAATACGCAGTATTTT.

This chain uses TRBV5-1 with TRBJ2-3; 9 bases line up with TRBD1. Germline assignment: CDR1 SGHRS and CDR2 YFSETQ. The CDR3 totals 12 residues. V dropped 5 bases and J dropped 5; count of bases not matched to a gene: 0. The CDR3 sequence is CASRDRGDTQYF. The CDR3 DNA sequence: TGCGCCAGCAGGGACAGGGGAGATACGCAGTATTTT.